This T cell receptor beta chain was sequenced in a study of blood T cells in healthy people across ages. The CDR3 consists of 12 residues. Trimming cost V 6 bases and J 4 bases, with 12 bases left between them. Per germline, CDR1 SQVTM and CDR2 ANQGSEA. As concerns this clonotype: Its antigen is not identified.

Each donor's blood draw was roughly 9.8 milliliters of peripheral blood. A sample-barcoded 5' primer and a J-beta primer mix were used in a second PCR of about 7 to 12 cycles. Each cDNA molecule carried a tag from a template-switch adaptor that contained 12 random nucleotides. Using its own MiXCR run on the 5' RACE reads, TCRdb lists one record per CDR3 protein. The sample includes 1,800,000 or so distinct CDR3 sequences, approximately 39% seen only once; the top ten take under 30%. Study observations and caveats: Because donor CMV status was unknown, expanded clonotype changes were possibly confounded.

The specimen was blood. The receptor's source is a human donor in good health. The chain links TRBV29-1 to TRBJ2-5, with a tentative D call TRBD2 (6 bases). The CDR3 DNA reads TGCAGCGTGGCCATCGGGGGAGAGACCCAGTACTTC. This translates into CSVAIGGETQYF.